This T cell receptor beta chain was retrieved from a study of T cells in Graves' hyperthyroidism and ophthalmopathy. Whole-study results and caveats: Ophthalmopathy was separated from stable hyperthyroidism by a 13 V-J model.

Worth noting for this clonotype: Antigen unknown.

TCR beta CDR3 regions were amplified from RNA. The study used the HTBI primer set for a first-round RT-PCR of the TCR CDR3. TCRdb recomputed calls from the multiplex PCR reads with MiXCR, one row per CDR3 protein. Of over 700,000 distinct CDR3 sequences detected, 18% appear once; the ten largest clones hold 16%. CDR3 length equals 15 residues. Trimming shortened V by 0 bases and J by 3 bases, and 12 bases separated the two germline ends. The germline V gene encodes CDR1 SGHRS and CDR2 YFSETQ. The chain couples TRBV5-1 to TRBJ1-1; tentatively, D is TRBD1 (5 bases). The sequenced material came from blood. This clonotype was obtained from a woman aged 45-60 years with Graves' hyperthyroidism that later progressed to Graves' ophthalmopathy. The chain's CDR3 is CASSLVGRADTEAFF. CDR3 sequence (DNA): TGCGCCAGCAGCTTGGTGGGCAGGGCGGACACTGAAGCTTTCTTT.